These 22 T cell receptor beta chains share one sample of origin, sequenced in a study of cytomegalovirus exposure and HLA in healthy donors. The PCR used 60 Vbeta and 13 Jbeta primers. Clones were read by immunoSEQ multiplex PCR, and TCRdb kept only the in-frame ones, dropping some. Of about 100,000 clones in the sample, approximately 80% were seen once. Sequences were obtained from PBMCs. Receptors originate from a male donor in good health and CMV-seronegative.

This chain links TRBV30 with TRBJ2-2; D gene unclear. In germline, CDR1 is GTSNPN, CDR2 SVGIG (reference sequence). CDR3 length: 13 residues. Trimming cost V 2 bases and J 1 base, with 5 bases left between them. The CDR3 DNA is TGTGCCTGGAGTAACGGGAACACCGGGGAGCTGTTTTTT. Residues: CAWSNGNTGELFF.

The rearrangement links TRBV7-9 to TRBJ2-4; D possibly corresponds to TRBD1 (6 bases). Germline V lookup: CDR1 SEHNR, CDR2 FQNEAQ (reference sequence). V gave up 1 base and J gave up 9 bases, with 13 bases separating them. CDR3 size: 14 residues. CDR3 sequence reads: CASSLEGDGGIQYF. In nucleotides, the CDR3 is TGTGCCAGCAGCTTAGAGGGGGACGGCGGCATTCAGTACTTC. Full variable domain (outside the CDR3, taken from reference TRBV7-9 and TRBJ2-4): DTGVSQNPRHKITKRGQNVTFRCDPISEHNRLYWYRQTLGQGPEFLTYFQNEAQLEKSRLLSDRFSAERPKGSFSTLEIQRTEQGDSAMYLCASSLEGDGGIQYFGAGTRLSVL.

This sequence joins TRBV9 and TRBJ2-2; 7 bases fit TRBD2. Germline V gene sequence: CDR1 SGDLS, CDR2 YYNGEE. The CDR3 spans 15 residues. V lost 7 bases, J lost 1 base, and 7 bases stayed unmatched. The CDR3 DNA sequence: TGTGCCAGCGCGCCGGGCGGGAGGAACACCGGGGAGCTGTTTTTT. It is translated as CASAPGGRNTGELFF.

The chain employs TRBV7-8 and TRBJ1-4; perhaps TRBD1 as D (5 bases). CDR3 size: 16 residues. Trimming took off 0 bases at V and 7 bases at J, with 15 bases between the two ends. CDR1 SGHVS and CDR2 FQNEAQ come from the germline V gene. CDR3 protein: CASSLALGGDREKLFF. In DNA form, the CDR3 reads TGTGCCAGCAGCTTAGCGCTCGGAGGGGATCGTGAAAAACTGTTTTTT.

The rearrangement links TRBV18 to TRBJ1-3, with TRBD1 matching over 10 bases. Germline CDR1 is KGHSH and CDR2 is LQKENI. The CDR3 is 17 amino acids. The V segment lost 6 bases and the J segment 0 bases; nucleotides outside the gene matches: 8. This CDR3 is CASSGQGPSSSGNTIYF. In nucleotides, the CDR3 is TGTGCCAGCTCGGGACAGGGGCCGTCGAGCTCTGGAAACACCATATATTTT.

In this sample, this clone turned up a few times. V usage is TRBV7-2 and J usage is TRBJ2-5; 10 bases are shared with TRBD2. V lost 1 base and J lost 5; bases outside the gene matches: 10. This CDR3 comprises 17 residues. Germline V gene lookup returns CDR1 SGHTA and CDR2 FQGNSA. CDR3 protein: CASSLGSLAGVRETQYF. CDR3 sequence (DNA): TGTGCCAGCAGCTTAGGCAGCCTAGCGGGAGTTCGGGAGACCCAGTACTTC.

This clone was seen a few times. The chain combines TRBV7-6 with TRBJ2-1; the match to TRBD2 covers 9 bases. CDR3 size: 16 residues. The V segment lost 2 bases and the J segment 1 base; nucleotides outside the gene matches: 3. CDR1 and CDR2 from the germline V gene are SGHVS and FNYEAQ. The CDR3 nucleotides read TGTGCCAGCAGCTTAACTAGCGGGTTTTCCTACAATGAGCAGTTCTTC. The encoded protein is CASSLTSGFSYNEQFF.

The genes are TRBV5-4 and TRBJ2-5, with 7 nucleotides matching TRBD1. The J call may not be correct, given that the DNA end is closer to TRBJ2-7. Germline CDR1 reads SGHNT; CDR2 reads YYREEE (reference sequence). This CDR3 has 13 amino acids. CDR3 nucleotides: TGTGCCAGCAGCTTGCCGGACAGGTACGAGCAGTACTTC. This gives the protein CASSLPDRYEQYF.

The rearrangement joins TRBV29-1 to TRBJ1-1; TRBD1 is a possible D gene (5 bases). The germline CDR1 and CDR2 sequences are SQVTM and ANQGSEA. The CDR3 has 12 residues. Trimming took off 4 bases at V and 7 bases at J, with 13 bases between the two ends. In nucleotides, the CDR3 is TGCAGCGTTGGTCGGGAGAGGGGTGAAGCTTTCTTT. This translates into CSVGRERGEAFF.

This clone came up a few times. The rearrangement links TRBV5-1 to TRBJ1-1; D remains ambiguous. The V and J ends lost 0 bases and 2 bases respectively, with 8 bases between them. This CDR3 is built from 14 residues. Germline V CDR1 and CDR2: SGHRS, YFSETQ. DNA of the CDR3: TGCGCCAGCAGCTTGGAGACACCTAACACTGAAGCTTTCTTT. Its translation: CASSLETPNTEAFF.

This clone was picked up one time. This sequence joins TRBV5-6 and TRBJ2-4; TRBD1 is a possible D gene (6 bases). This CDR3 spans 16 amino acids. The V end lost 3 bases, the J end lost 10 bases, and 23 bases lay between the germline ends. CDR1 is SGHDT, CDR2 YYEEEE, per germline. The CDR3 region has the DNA TGTGCCAGCAGCTCCACAGGGTTTAGCGCACCCGGGATTCAGTACTTC. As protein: CASSSTGFSAPGIQYF. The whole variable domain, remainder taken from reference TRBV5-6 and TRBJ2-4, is DAGVTQSPTHLIKTRGQQVTLRCSPKSGHDTVSWYQQALGQGPQFIFQYYEEEERQRGNFPDRFSGHQFPNYSSELNVNALLLGDSALYLCASSSTGFSAPGIQYFGAGTRLSVL.

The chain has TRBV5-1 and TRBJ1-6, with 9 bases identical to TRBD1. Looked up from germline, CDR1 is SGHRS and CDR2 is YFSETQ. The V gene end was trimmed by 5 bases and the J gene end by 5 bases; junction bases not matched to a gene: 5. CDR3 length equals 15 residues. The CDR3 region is CASREGTGNNSPLHF. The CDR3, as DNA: TGCGCCAGCAGAGAGGGGACAGGGAATAATTCACCCCTCCACTTT. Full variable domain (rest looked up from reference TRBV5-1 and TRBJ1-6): KAGVTQTPRYLIKTRGQQVTLSCSPISGHRSVSWYQQTPGQGLQFLFEYFSETQRNKGNFPGRFSGRQFSNSRSEMNVSTLELGDSALYLCASREGTGNNSPLHFGNGTRLTVT.

The DNA for the CDR3 is TGTGCCAGCAGTCTGGTTCCAGCGGGATACAATGAGCAGTTCTTC. Translated: CASSLVPAGYNEQFF. The rearrangement joins TRBV6-6 to TRBJ2-1; 7 nucleotides agree with TRBD2. The CDR3 totals 15 residues. V lost 5 bases to trimming and J lost 4 bases; unmatched junction nucleotides: 8. Germline V gives CDR1 MNHNY, CDR2 SVGAGI (reference sequence).

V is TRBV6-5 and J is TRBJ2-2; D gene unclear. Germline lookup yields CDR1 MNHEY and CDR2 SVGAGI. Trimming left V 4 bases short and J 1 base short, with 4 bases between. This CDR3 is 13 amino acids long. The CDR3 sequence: CASSSMNTGELFF. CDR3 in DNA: TGTGCCAGCAGTTCCATGAACACCGGGGAGCTGTTTTTT.

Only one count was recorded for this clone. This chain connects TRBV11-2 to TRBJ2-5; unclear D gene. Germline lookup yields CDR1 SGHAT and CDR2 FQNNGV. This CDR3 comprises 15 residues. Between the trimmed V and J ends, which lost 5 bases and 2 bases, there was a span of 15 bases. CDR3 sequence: CASSHNYQRQETQYF. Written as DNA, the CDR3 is TGTGCCAGCAGCCACAACTATCAGAGACAAGAGACCCAGTACTTC.

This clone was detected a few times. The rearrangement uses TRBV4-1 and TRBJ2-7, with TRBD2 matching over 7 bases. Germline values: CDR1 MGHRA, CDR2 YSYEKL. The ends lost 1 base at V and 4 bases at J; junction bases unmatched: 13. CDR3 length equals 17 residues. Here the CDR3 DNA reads TGCGCCAGCAGCCAAGTAACGGCTAGCGGTTATCCATACGAGCAGTACTTC. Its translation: CASSQVTASGYPYEQYF.

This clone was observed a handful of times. The CDR3 region is CASSRRLQETQYF. The CDR3 nucleotides are TGTGCCAGTAGTAGGCGGCTCCAAGAGACCCAGTACTTC. V and J are TRBV19 and TRBJ2-5, with D uncertain. V lost 4 bases, J lost 1 base, and 7 bases lay in between. CDR1 and CDR2 from the germline V gene are LNHDA and SQIVND (reference sequence). There are 13 residues in the CDR3.

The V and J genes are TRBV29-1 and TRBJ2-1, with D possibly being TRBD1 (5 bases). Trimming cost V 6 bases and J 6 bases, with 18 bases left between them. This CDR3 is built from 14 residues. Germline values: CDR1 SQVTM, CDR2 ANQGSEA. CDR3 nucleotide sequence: TGCAGCGTCGGTCGACTGGGTGGGGCCAATGAGCAGTTCTTC. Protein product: CSVGRLGGANEQFF.

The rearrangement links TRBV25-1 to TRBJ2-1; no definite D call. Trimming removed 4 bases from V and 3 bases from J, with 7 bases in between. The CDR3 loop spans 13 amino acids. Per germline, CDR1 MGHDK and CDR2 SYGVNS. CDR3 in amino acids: CASSAPGYNEQFF. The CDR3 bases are TGTGCCAGCAGTGCCCCAGGCTACAATGAGCAGTTCTTC.

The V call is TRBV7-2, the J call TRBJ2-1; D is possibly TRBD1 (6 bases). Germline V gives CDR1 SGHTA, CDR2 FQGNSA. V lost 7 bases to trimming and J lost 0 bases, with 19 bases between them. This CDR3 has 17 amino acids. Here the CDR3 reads CASTRQGTARSYNEQFF. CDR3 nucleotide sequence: TGTGCCAGCACACGGCAGGGGACGGCGCGCTCCTACAATGAGCAGTTCTTC.

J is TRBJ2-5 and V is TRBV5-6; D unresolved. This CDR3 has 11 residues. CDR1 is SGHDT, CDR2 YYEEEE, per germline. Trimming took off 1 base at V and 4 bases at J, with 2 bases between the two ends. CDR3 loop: CASSLLETQYF. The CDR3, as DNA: TGTGCCAGCAGCTTGCTAGAGACCCAGTACTTC. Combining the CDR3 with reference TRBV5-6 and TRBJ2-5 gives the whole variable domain DAGVTQSPTHLIKTRGQQVTLRCSPKSGHDTVSWYQQALGQGPQFIFQYYEEEERQRGNFPDRFSGHQFPNYSSELNVNALLLGDSALYLCASSLLETQYFGPGTRLLVL.

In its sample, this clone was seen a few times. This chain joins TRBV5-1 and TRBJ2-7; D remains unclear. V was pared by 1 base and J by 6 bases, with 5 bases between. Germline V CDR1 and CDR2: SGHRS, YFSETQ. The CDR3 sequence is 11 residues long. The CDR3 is CASSLTTEQYF. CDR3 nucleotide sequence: TGCGCCAGCAGCTTGACTACCGAGCAGTACTTC.